This T cell receptor beta chain came from a study of T cell responses to AZD1222 COVID-19 vaccine. Study outcomes and limitations: All repertoire sampling was performed exclusively after the peak T cell response. Females made up more of the donors, who were largely white British, and clonal diversity may have come out too low. Per reports, nearly half of all spike-specific TCRs target regions that are unmutated in variants.

V was clipped by 2 bases and J by 7 bases; unmatched bases: 9. CDR1 is GTSNPN, CDR2 SVGIG, per germline (reference sequence). This CDR3 is 15 amino acids long. As regards this clone: What it binds is not known.

Measured with immunoSEQ multiplex PCR; TCRdb has only the in-frame clones, and not every one. The profile shows more than 85,000 clones, approximately 86% of them singletons. Sample: peripheral blood, taken on day 0 of AZD1222 vaccination. This rearrangement joins TRBV30 to TRBJ1-4; 8 bases map to TRBD1. This TCR was sampled from an adult in good health. CDR3 sequence: CAWSPRQGTGEKLFF. CDR3 coding DNA: TGTGCCTGGAGTCCCCGACAGGGGACGGGTGAAAAACTGTTTTTT.